The present T cell receptor beta chain was sequenced within a study of cytomegalovirus exposure and HLA in healthy donors. Regarding the study as a whole: Solely CMV serostatus was available to characterize immune exposure.

About this clone itself: Its antigen remains unknown.

The study ran its PCR with 60 Vbeta and 13 Jbeta primers. TCRdb keeps only in-frame clones here, not all; method: immunoSEQ multiplex PCR. This repertoire shows roughly 260,000 clones, roughly 81% found once; its top ten account for 1.5% to 2.5%. CDR1 SGHAT and CDR2 FQDESV come from the germline V gene (reference sequence). The V and J ends lost 1 base and 4 bases respectively, with 11 bases between them. The CDR3 totals 15 residues. The chain joins TRBV11-1 to TRBJ2-1; TRBD1 might be the D (5 bases). The receptor comes from a woman aged 40 to 50 in good health and CMV-seropositive. Source material: PBMCs. CDR3 residues: CASSLGRASYNEQFF. DNA for the CDR3: TGTGCCAGCAGCTTAGGCAGGGCGTCATACAATGAGCAGTTCTTC.